This TCR beta chain was sequenced during a study of blood T cell repertoires in COVID-19 (TCRdb year 2020). Describing the broader study: Collaborator samples came from the United States, Italy and Spain and covered acute and convalescent phases of COVID-19. The material from the prospective study consisted of cDNA or gDNA derived from T cells, B-cell-depleted T cells, or PBMCs. The dataset comprised deeply sampled blood TCRbeta repertoires from subjects exposed to, actively infected with, or recovered from COVID-19. The repertoires were made available in a free public database intended to serve as a resource for research on the immune response to SARS-CoV-2. The samples were drawn from the first 160 participants of the ongoing ImmuneRACE study and from 1,254 subjects provided by 6 global collaborators. A de-identified subject ID, COVID-19 status, age in years and sex were almost always included in the sample metadata. Where HLA class I and class II types were available, the types were taken from metadata supplied by the sample provider, not from assay-based typing. What the work shows at the level of the full study, not this receptor alone: Clinical and demographic metadata were provided uncurated, with the amount varying by source and participant.

Participants in the prospective study were enrolled through a virtual design, were aged roughly 18 to 100 years, and lived in under 25 United States geographic areas. In the prospective study, cohorts were assigned on the basis of participant-reported clinical history obtained from a screening survey and a study questionnaire. Exposed participants were defined as having been in contact with someone with a PCR-confirmed or clinician-diagnosed COVID-19 case within 2 weeks of study entry. Each participant in the prospective study had whole blood, serum and a nasopharyngeal or oropharyngeal swab collected by mobile phlebotomists. Over a roughly 2-month period, participants in the prospective study had the option of providing additional blood draws and questionnaires. Prospective study blood samples were shipped either frozen or at room temperature before DNA extraction. This clone came up once. Its antigen target is currently unknown. The record has no base qualities; no much larger clone is one base away.

The immunoSEQ Assay, a bias-controlled multiplex PCR, was used to amplify TCRbeta CDR3 regions from genomic DNA. Per the authors' processing: The number of nucleated cells in each sample was estimated by amplification of reference gene primers within the assay. To quantify the absolute abundance of each unique TCRbeta CDR3 rearrangement, sequence reads were collapsed and filtered. For each sample, productive Simpson clonality was calculated as the square root of Simpson's diversity index across productive rearrangements. The clones in this table, taken by TCRdb from immuneACCESS, are in-frame only. Not every clone is retained; where verified, under half of the shortfall comes from an unresolved V gene, and the cause of the rest is unknown. V, J and clone size derive from that table, while D and trimming were established from the DNA sequence. The sample contains roughly 430,000 clones, roughly 88% of them found a single time. The ten largest clones take up 1.2% to 1.5% of the sample.

Sequenced material: PBMCs or T cells enriched from blood (not recorded which). This receptor was taken from a woman aged 18-29 years who had been exposed to COVID-19.

CDR3 protein: CSVTPGLAGGPYNEQFF. Here is the DNA: TGCAGCGTAACTCCGGGACTAGCGGGAGGGCCCTACAATGAGCAGTTCTTC. The sequence links TRBV29-1 to TRBJ2-1; 16 central bases correspond to TRBD2. At the junction V is shortened by 6 bases and J by 2 bases; bases outside the gene matches: 7. The germline V gene specifies SQVTM as CDR1 and ANQGSEA as CDR2. The CDR3 covers 17 residues, taking in both the cysteine and the phenylalanine. Of all the DNA, just the CDR3 is kept, 51 bases in frame from base 1.